This T cell receptor (beta chain) was captured in a study of blood T cells in healthy people across ages. Study summary: Roughly one uniquely barcoded beta molecule per two T cells was captured.

This CDR3 contains 14 residues. Trimming cost V 1 base and J 4 bases, with 10 bases left between them. Germline loops: CDR1 SGHTA, CDR2 FQGNSA. A J-beta primer mix and a sample-barcoded 5' primer were used in a second PCR of roughly 7 to 12 cycles. Every cDNA was tagged by a template-switch adaptor with 12 random nucleotides. TCRdb recomputed calls from the 5' RACE reads with MiXCR, one row per CDR3 protein. This sample has 1.4 million or so distinct CDR3 sequences, with 40% to 45% found just once. Study-level points and caveats: With age, beta diversity per million T cells declined roughly linearly, significantly by approximately 40.

With regard to this clonotype: Antigen: not known.

Donors were systemically healthy Caucasian individuals from Russia aged about 6 to 95 years. Sample: blood. This sequence joins TRBV7-2 and TRBJ1-1; weak D call: TRBD1 (6 bases). This receptor was taken from a woman between 18 and 29 years old in good health. CDR3 region: CASSLEGVITEAFF. The CDR3 DNA sequence: TGTGCCAGCAGCTTAGAGGGGGTCATCACTGAAGCTTTCTTT. The full variable domain, with the rest looked up from reference TRBV7-2 and TRBJ1-1, is GAGVSQSPSNKVTEKGKDVELRCDPISGHTALYWYRQSLGQGLEFLIYFQGNSAPDKSGLPSDRFSAERTGGSVSTLTIQRTQQEDSAVYLCASSLEGVITEAFFGQGTRLTVV.